These 21 T cell receptor beta chains were sequenced from one sample in a study of cytotoxic CD8 clonotypes in ibrutinib-treated CLL. Clones were sequenced by immunoSEQ multiplex PCR, and TCRdb holds only the in-frame ones, with some missing. The data contain 150,000 or so clones, about 88% of them singletons. Sequencing was performed on PBMCs, taken at disease progression, from a patient treated with ibrutinib. Receptors were obtained from a human donor with chronic lymphocytic leukemia.

This clone showed up just a few times. The chain has TRBV11-3 and TRBJ1-1; tentative D call: TRBD1 (6 bases). This CDR3 spans 14 amino acids. V gave up 3 bases and J gave up 6 bases, with 14 bases separating them. CDR1 is SGHNT, CDR2 YENEEA, per germline. The CDR3 DNA follows: TGTGCCAGCAGCTTTCAGGGGTCTACCTCTGAAGCTTTCTTT. This encodes CASSFQGSTSEAFF.

The chain employs TRBV15 and TRBJ2-7, with 8 bases that match TRBD2. V shed 0 bases and J 6 bases; nucleotides not matched to a gene: 7. Germline CDR1 and CDR2: LNHNV and YYDKDF (reference sequence). The CDR3 covers 15 residues. The CDR3 spells CATSRDGLAGAEQYF. CDR3 DNA sequence: TGTGCCACCAGCAGAGATGGGCTAGCGGGCGCCGAGCAGTACTTC. The variable domain in full, with the rest retrieved from reference TRBV15 and TRBJ2-7, is DAMVIQNPRYQVTQFGKPVTLSCSQTLNHNVMYWYQQKSSQAPKLLFHYYDKDFNNEADTPDNFQSRRPNTSFCFLDIRSPGLGDTAMYLCATSRDGLAGAEQYFGPGTRLTVT.

V usage is TRBV19 and J usage is TRBJ1-1; perhaps TRBD1 as D (6 bases). Per germline, CDR1 LNHDA and CDR2 SQIVND (reference sequence). The CDR3 contains 16 residues. V gave up 3 bases and J gave up 2 bases, with 16 bases separating them. As DNA, the CDR3 is TGTGCCAGTAGTATGGGGGTATCAGGGGCTAACACTGAAGCTTTCTTT. It specifies CASSMGVSGANTEAFF.

The chain employs TRBV7-2 and TRBJ1-1; 7 bases match TRBD1. In germline, CDR1 is SGHTA, CDR2 FQGNSA. This CDR3 contains 13 residues. J gave up 10 bases and V 6 bases, and 11 bases lay outside the gene matches. CDR3 coding DNA: TGTGCCAGCAGACAAGGGGGTAGACAGGGAGCTTTCTTT. Its protein product is CASRQGGRQGAFF.

This chain connects TRBV9 to TRBJ2-7; 9 bases are shared with TRBD2. With 3 bases clipped from V and 3 bases from J, the junction kept 16 bases outside the gene matches. Germline CDR1 is SGDLS and CDR2 is YYNGEE. The CDR3 totals 18 residues. CDR3 protein: CASSGDHSGTSGFYEQYF. The CDR3 DNA is TGTGCCAGCAGCGGAGATCATTCGGGTACTAGCGGGTTCTACGAGCAGTACTTC.

The chain employs TRBV19 and TRBJ1-1; D is undetermined. Germline V gives CDR1 LNHDA, CDR2 SQIVND (reference sequence). The CDR3 has 13 amino acids. The V end lost 6 bases, the J end lost 1 base, and 9 bases lay between the germline ends. CDR3 region: CASSEQWNTEAFF. The CDR3 DNA is TGTGCCAGTAGCGAACAGTGGAACACTGAAGCTTTCTTT.

As for this clone: The same CDR3 arises from other DNA sequences in this sample as well. The chain joins TRBV9 to TRBJ2-7; 10 positions match TRBD1. Germline values: CDR1 SGDLS, CDR2 YYNGEE. The CDR3 is 15 residues long. After removal of 3 bases from V and 1 base from J, the junction contained 4 bases not matched to a gene. The CDR3 DNA follows: TGTGCCAGCAGCGCGGGACAGGGGATTTCCTACGAGCAGTACTTC. It yields the protein CASSAGQGISYEQYF.

This clone came up once. The junction departs from germline at one end; a sequencing error may be responsible. The V call is TRBV7-7, the J call TRBJ2-3; D not resolved. Germline V gene sequence: CDR1 SSHAT, CDR2 FNYEAQ (reference sequence). The CDR3 is 15 residues long. The CDR3 DNA follows: TGTGCTAGCAGCTTAGAGGCCGGAGCCACAGATACGCAGTATTTT. This encodes CASSLEAGATDTQYF.

CDR3 protein: CASSQKGTGGHNGNQPQHF. Written as DNA, the CDR3 is TGCGCCAGCAGCCAAAAGGGGACAGGGGGCCATAATGGCAATCAGCCCCAGCATTTT. This chain joins TRBV5-1 and TRBJ1-5; TRBD1 agrees at 12 bases. With V trimmed by 4 bases and J by 2 bases, 13 bases remained unmatched. This CDR3 is 19 amino acids long. Germline CDR1 is SGHRS and CDR2 is YFSETQ.

This clone was picked up a small number of times. The chain links TRBV6-1 to TRBJ1-3; D remains unclear. The CDR3 contains 12 residues. Germline V CDR1 and CDR2: MNHNS, SASEGT. The V and J ends lost 8 bases and 4 bases respectively, with 9 bases between them. The CDR3 sequence is CASRFLGNTIYF. CDR3 coding DNA: TGTGCCAGCCGGTTTCTGGGAAACACCATATATTTT.

This clone was detected once. V gene TRBV4-3 combines with J gene TRBJ2-5; possibly TRBD2 for D (5 bases). Germline CDR1 and CDR2: LGHNA and YSLEER. The CDR3 totals 15 residues. The V gene lost 0 bases and the J gene lost 5 bases, with 13 bases spanning the gap. DNA for the CDR3: TGCGCCAGCAGCCAAGACGCCTCCGGGAAGGAGACCCAGTACTTC. This gives the protein CASSQDASGKETQYF.

The V call is TRBV19, the J call TRBJ2-7; 10 nucleotides agree with TRBD2. The CDR3 spans 15 residues. Germline loops: CDR1 LNHDA, CDR2 SQIVND (reference sequence). Trimming removed 6 bases from V and 2 bases from J; junction bases left unmatched: 7. As DNA, the CDR3 is TGTGCCAGTAGGGTAGCGGGAGGACCCACCTACGAGCAGTACTTC. Translated: CASRVAGGPTYEQYF.

This clone was found a few times. The chain has TRBV6-6 and TRBJ2-7, with 8 positions matching TRBD1. CDR1 and CDR2 from the germline V gene are MNHNY and SVGAGI (reference sequence). There are 15 residues in the CDR3. The J segment lost 6 bases and the V segment lost 4 bases, leaving 11 bases of the junction unmatched. This chain's CDR3 is CASSSSGQAVGEQYF. The CDR3 region has the DNA TGTGCCAGCAGTTCCTCGGGACAGGCGGTGGGCGAGCAGTACTTC.

V usage is TRBV6-1 and J usage is TRBJ2-7; TRBD1 agrees at 7 bases. The CDR3 loop spans 16 amino acids. V lost 4 bases, J lost 3 bases, and 12 bases stayed unmatched. Germline V CDR1 and CDR2: MNHNS, SASEGT. The CDR3 spells CASSGPLQGSLYEQYF. CDR3 DNA sequence: TGTGCCAGCAGTGGACCGTTACAGGGGAGTCTCTACGAGCAGTACTTC.

The chain links TRBV10-1 to TRBJ1-2, with TRBD1 matching over 7 bases. The CDR3 runs 13 residues. CDR1 and CDR2 (germline): WNHNN, SYGVQD (reference sequence). Trimming removed 9 bases from V and 7 bases from J; junction bases left unmatched: 11. DNA for the CDR3: TGCGCCAGAGGGGGCCTCTTGGCGGGTGGCTACACCTTC. This encodes CARGGLLAGGYTF.

The chain is built from TRBV5-1 and TRBJ2-3; 11 bases agree with TRBD1. This CDR3 spans 17 amino acids. Germline trimming cut 3 bases from V and 5 bases from J; bases unmatched to any gene: 11. CDR1 and CDR2 from the germline V gene are SGHRS and YFSETQ. CDR3 in amino acids: CASSSGTGGLGGDTQYF. As DNA, the CDR3 is TGCGCCAGCAGCTCCGGGACAGGGGGACTCGGAGGAGATACGCAGTATTTT.

This rearrangement joins TRBV29-1 to TRBJ1-1; maybe TRBD1 (5 bases). V lost 3 bases and J 1 base, leaving 9 bases between the germline ends. CDR1 is SQVTM and CDR2 is ANQGSEA in the germline V gene. The CDR3 loop spans 13 amino acids. CDR3 nucleotides: TGCAGCGTTGATGCAGGGACGAACACTGAAGCTTTCTTT. This encodes CSVDAGTNTEAFF. Based on the CDR3 plus reference TRBV29-1 and TRBJ1-1, the full variable domain is SAVISQKPSRDICQRGTSLTIQCQVDSQVTMMFWYRQQPGQSLTLIATANQGSEATYESGFVIDKFPISRPNLTFSTLTVSNMSPEDSSIYLCSVDAGTNTEAFFGQGTRLTVV.

The chain carries TRBV4-2 and TRBJ1-1; tentatively, D is TRBD1 (5 bases). The CDR3 spans 16 residues. V was clipped by 0 bases and J by 1 base, with 12 bases between them. CDR1 LGHNA and CDR2 YNFKEQ come from the germline V gene. In DNA form, the CDR3 reads TGTGCCAGCAGCCAAGATCAGGGTGTTGGGAACACTGAAGCTTTCTTT. Amino acids: CASSQDQGVGNTEAFF.

This chain connects TRBV5-1 to TRBJ2-2, with 8 bases matching TRBD2. V lost 5 bases to trimming and J lost 0 bases; unmatched junction nucleotides: 15. This CDR3 has 19 residues. The germline V gene encodes CDR1 SGHRS and CDR2 YFSETQ. The CDR3 loop reads CASRDPGTRLNANTGELFF. The CDR3, as DNA: TGCGCCAGCAGAGATCCCGGGACTAGACTTAACGCGAACACCGGGGAGCTGTTTTTT.

Here the CDR3 DNA reads TGTGCCAGCAGCTTAGAGGTAAATCAGCCCCAGCATTTT. Protein sequence: CASSLEVNQPQHF. The rearrangement uses TRBV7-2 and TRBJ1-5; no reliable D call. CDR3 length: 13 residues. Germline V gives CDR1 SGHTA, CDR2 FQGNSA. Trimming left V 1 base short and J 4 bases short, with 5 bases between.

This clone was counted a few times. CDR3 in DNA: TGTGCCAGCAGTGTGAGTCGTCCGAACACTGAAGCTTTCTTT. Translated: CASSVSRPNTEAFF. The V and J genes are TRBV2 and TRBJ1-1; D call uncertain. The germline V gene encodes CDR1 SNHLY and CDR2 FYNNEI. This CDR3 region has 14 residues. The V end was cut by 4 bases, the J end by 1 base, with 10 bases between.